The source of this T cell receptor beta chain is a study of blood T cells in healthy people across ages (dated by TCRdb to between 2014 and 2017). Some background on the complete study: In model experiments, template switching captured about one uniquely barcoded TCR beta cDNA molecule for every two T cells. The donors were divided into four age groups: young (average around 15 years), middle-aged (about 39), aged (roughly 66) and long-lived (82). To track age-related changes in TCR beta repertoire diversity, the study relied on deep sequencing normalized with unique cDNA molecular identifiers. Using the same blood draw, the study looked at two additional independent replicas of 1 million unique cDNA reads for two donors, one aged 18 to 30 and the other aged 80 or older. To avoid experimental bias, donors of different ages were randomly spread across the sequencing lanes.

V is trimmed back by 1 base and J by 7 bases, and the junction contains 15 bases that no gene match accounts for. The CDR3 holds 16 amino acids from the cysteine to the phenylalanine. The only DNA kept is the CDR3, 48 bases in frame from the first base. Reading the germline V gene (reference sequence) gives CDR1 DFQATT and CDR2 SNEGSKA. The protocol used for the library was 5' RACE. Sequencer: Illumina HiSeq 2500. A second PCR of about 6 to 11 cycles was performed with a sample-barcoded 5' primer and a J-beta primer mix. A template-switch 5' adaptor carrying 12 random nucleotides introduced a unique molecular identifier onto each TCR beta cDNA molecule. Each sample yielded at least 2.5 million CDR3-containing paired-end reads. All of the RNA was converted into first-strand cDNA using the Mint cDNA synthesis kit, with a TRBC-specific oligonucleotide serving as the primer. All cDNA was treated with uracil-DNA glycosylase and then went through a first 18-cycle PCR with the universal primers M1SS and BC2_uni_R. Turning to the authors' computational methods: Each sample was normalized by randomly selecting 1 million high-quality reads, each carrying a distinct molecular identifier. Instead of being binned into consensus sequences, reads with shared molecular identifiers were discarded. MiTCR, set to a Q25 quality threshold and the strictest error-elimination algorithm, was used for CDR3 identification, clonotype clustering and error correction. Lower-bound total TCR beta diversity was estimated with a nonparametric unseen species model using Euler transformation. TCRdb reworked the public reads: Q25 trimming with fastp, MiXCR clone assembly, productive beta chains retained. Each CDR3 protein appears once, grouped with its most common genes and DNA. These V and J calls originate from TCRdb's pipeline instead of the authors' own analysis. The sample contains fewer than 1,000,000 distinct CDR3 sequences, about 45% of them found a single time. Roughly 20% of the sample is taken by the ten largest.

The 39 donors, aged roughly 6 to 100 years, were systemically healthy Caucasian individuals from Russia. Each donor gave around 9.9 milliliters of peripheral blood, collected into EDTA-treated Vacutainer tubes. Ficoll-Paque density-gradient centrifugation was used to isolate PBMCs, with at least 7 million per sample. Total RNA was extracted from PBMCs with Trizol reagent, with at least 6 micrograms obtained per sample. For every donor, flow cytometry on a PBMC aliquot measured the percentage of naive CD45RAhigh/CD27high T cells. Paper-wide results and their limitations: As age increased, observed TCR beta diversity per million T cells dropped in a roughly linear way, and a significant reduction was already evident by age 40. Estimates of total diversity from one million sequenced T cells were regarded as lower bounds and underestimates. The CMV infection status of donors was not known, potentially confounding age-related changes in expanded clonotypes. Because profiling used bulk unsorted PBMCs, naive and antigen-experienced compartments could not be compared conclusively. Compared with the aged group, the long-lived group had more naive CD4+ T cells, fewer expanded clones and increased TCR diversity, a pattern suggesting age selection. Observed TCR beta diversity correlated strongly with the percentage of naive T cells measured by flow cytometry.

Concerning this clonotype itself: Its antigen has not been determined. No qualities accompany the bases; no much larger clone lies one base away.

The specimen sequenced was blood. This chain is built from TRBV20-1 and TRBJ2-7; TRBD2 agrees with 8 junctional bases. The sequence was obtained from an elderly man in good health. The CDR3 protein sequence reads: CSARGREVPYNNEQYF. The DNA reads as follows: TGCAGTGCTAGAGGGCGGGAGGTCCCTTATAACAATGAGCAGTACTTC.